The clone carrying this T cell receptor (beta chain) was counted ten times or more. The germline gives CDR1 MNHEY, CDR2 SMNVEV (reference sequence). The CDR3 runs 14 residues. Trimming stripped 7 bases from V and 6 bases from J, with 16 bases between. Unique molecular identifiers tagged individual cDNA molecules. TCRdb reprocessed the 5' RACE reads with MiXCR, giving one entry per CDR3 protein. This sample carries about 71,000 distinct CDR3 sequences, around 15% of them seen once, and the ten largest clones take about 3.7%. This entry comes from a study of early T cells in non-severe SARS-CoV-2 infection.

The V and J genes are TRBV27 and TRBJ1-5; weak D call: TRBD1 (5 bases). The sequence came from an adult who was a healthcare worker with PCR-confirmed SARS-CoV-2 infection or an uninfected control (not recorded which). The sequencing here drew on whole blood, taken at baseline. In DNA, the CDR3 is TGTGCCAGCACCACGGGGGGAATCGGTCAGCCCCAGCATTTT. It yields the protein CASTTGGIGQPQHF.